This TCR beta chain was found in a study of CD8 T cells in Susac syndrome. The authors reverse transcribed roughly 0.5 to 1 ug RNA with random hexamers. In TCRdb, the immunoSEQ multiplex PCR reads were re-called with MiXCR into one record per CDR3 protein. The sample includes some 190,000 distinct CDR3 sequences, 85% to 95% of them seen just once. TEMRA cells underwent FACS enrichment and CD8+ and CD4+ T cells underwent negative isolation. The sequence came from a human donor in good health. The material sequenced was CD4+ T cells from PBMCs.

The CDR3 loop reads CASSDLGRRAFF. In DNA form, the CDR3 reads TGTGCCAGCAGTGACTTGGGTCGACGGGCTTTCTTT. This chain uses TRBV6-2 or TRBV6-3 with TRBJ1-1; D uncertain. CDR3 length equals 12 residues. The germline V gene encodes CDR1 MNHEY and CDR2 SVGEGT. Trimming removed 5 bases from V and 11 bases from J, with 15 bases in between.